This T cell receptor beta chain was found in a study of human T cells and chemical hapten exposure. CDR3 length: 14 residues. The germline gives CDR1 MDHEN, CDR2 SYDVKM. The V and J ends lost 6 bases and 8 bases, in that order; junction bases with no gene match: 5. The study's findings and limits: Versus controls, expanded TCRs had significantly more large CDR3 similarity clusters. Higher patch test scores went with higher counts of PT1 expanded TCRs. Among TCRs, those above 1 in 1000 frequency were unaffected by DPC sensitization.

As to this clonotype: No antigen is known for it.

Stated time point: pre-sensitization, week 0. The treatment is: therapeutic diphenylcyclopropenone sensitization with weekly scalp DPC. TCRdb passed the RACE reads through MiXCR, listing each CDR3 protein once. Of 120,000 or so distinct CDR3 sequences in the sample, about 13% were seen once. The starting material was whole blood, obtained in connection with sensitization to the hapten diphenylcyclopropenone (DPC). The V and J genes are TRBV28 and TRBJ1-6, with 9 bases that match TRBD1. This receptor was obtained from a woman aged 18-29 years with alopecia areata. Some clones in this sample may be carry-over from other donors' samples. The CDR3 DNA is TGTGCCAGCAGAGGCGGGACAGGGCATTCACCCCTCCACTTT. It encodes CASRGGTGHSPLHF.